These 20 T cell receptor beta chains originate from one sample sequenced in a study of blood T cells in healthy people across ages. Then a second PCR, running roughly 6 to 11 cycles, was carried out with a sample-barcoded 5' primer and a J-beta primer mix. MiXCR, run by TCRdb on the 5' RACE reads, gives a single entry per CDR3 protein. The sample comprises 850,000 to 1,000,000 distinct CDR3 sequences, 40% to 60% of which are singletons, and roughly an eighth rests with the top ten. The sample taken for sequencing was blood. Receptors originate from a young man in good health.

The gene calls are TRBV6-1 and TRBJ2-5, with 10 nucleotides matching TRBD2. The germline CDR1 and CDR2 sequences are MNHNS and SASEGT. The CDR3 sequence is 16 residues long. Trimming at V came to 2 bases and at J to 2 bases, leaving 5 bases not matched to a gene. CDR3: CASSELAGALQETQYF. For the CDR3, the DNA is TGTGCCAGCAGTGAACTAGCGGGGGCTCTACAAGAGACCCAGTACTTC.

There are a few counts of this clonotype. This chain links TRBV29-1 with TRBJ2-1; TRBD2 matches 7 bases. V lost 8 bases, J lost 6 bases, and 16 bases stayed unmatched. The CDR3 runs to 15 residues. CDR1 and CDR2 (germline): SQVTM, ANQGSEA. As DNA, the CDR3 is TGCAGCTCCGATGGTGGCGGGGGAGCGCCCAATGAGCAGTTCTTC. Encoded protein: CSSDGGGGAPNEQFF.

This clonotype has only one observation. The chain joins TRBV15 to TRBJ2-7; TRBD1 aligns across 9 bases. Per germline, CDR1 LNHNV and CDR2 YYDKDF (reference sequence). The V gene end was trimmed by 4 bases and the J gene end by 4 bases; junction bases not matched to a gene: 2. The CDR3 extends over 13 amino acids. CDR3: CATSKDRGYEQYF. The CDR3 DNA follows: TGTGCCACCAGCAAGGACAGGGGTTACGAGCAGTACTTC.

There are a few counts of this clonotype. CDR3 sequence: CASSEAGDYGYTF. In nucleotides, the CDR3 is TGTGCCAGCAGTGAAGCAGGGGACTATGGCTACACCTTC. The rearrangement uses TRBV6-1 and TRBJ1-2; possible D gene TRBD1, 5 bases. Germline V gene sequence: CDR1 MNHNS, CDR2 SASEGT. The CDR3 is 13 amino acids. Trimming removed 0 bases from V and 3 bases from J, with 5 bases in between.

CDR3 bases: TGTGCCAGTCGGAATCCAGGCACAGATACGCAGTATTTT. Its translation: CASRNPGTDTQYF. The chain carries TRBV25-1 and TRBJ2-3, with unresolved D. The germline CDR1 and CDR2 sequences are MGHDK and SYGVNS. The V gene lost 9 bases and the J gene lost 1 base, with 11 bases spanning the gap. The length of the CDR3 is 13 residues.

V and J are TRBV10-3 and TRBJ2-7; 14 bases line up with TRBD2. The germline V gene encodes CDR1 ENHRY and CDR2 SYGVKD. After removal of 7 bases from V and 3 bases from J, the junction contained 5 bases not matched to a gene. The CDR3 extends over 15 amino acids. CDR3 amino acids: CAITGTSGGYYEQYF. For the CDR3, the DNA is TGTGCCATCACCGGGACTAGCGGGGGATACTACGAGCAGTACTTC.

V gene TRBV28 combines with J gene TRBJ2-1; 10 nucleotides align to TRBD1. The CDR3 runs 16 residues. Trimming took 5 bases from V and 2 from J; bases not matched to a gene: 6. Germline V gene lookup returns CDR1 MDHEN and CDR2 SYDVKM. CDR3: CASSAGTGVPYNEQFF. CDR3 coding DNA: TGTGCCAGCAGTGCCGGGACAGGGGTCCCCTACAATGAGCAGTTCTTC.

V and J are TRBV5-1 and TRBJ1-5, with D unresolved. The CDR3 consists of 14 residues. V was cut by 0 bases and J by 7 bases, with 11 bases left in between. In germline, CDR1 is SGHRS, CDR2 YFSETQ. DNA of the CDR3: TGCGCCAGCAGCTTGGGACAAGAAGACCAGCCCCAGCATTTT. It is translated as CASSLGQEDQPQHF.

The J gene is TRBJ2-3, the V gene TRBV3-1; D unresolved. Per the germline V gene, CDR1 is LGHDT and CDR2 is YNNKEL (reference sequence). V gave up 8 bases and J gave up 4 bases, with 16 bases separating them. The CDR3 consists of 14 residues. The DNA for the CDR3 is TGTGCCAGCGCCGGGCCATACGGTCCAGATACGCAGTATTTT. Its translation is CASAGPYGPDTQYF.

Only one count was recorded for this clonotype. One end of the junction varies from germline; a read error may be responsible. The chain links TRBV5-1 to TRBJ1-1; TRBD1 is a possible D gene (6 bases). Germline V gives CDR1 SGHRS, CDR2 YFSETQ. The CDR3 has 14 residues. This CDR3 is CAGSLDGGYTEAFF. CDR3 DNA sequence: TGCGCCGGCAGCTTGGACGGGGGCTACACTGAAGCTTTCTTT.

The chain is built from TRBV6-2 or TRBV6-3 and TRBJ2-7; TRBD2 aligns across 10 bases. Germline CDR1 MNHEY, CDR2 SVGEGT. Trimming cost V 4 bases and J 3 bases; bases outside gene matches: 6. This CDR3 has 15 residues. The chain's CDR3 is CASSFGTSAGYEQYF. The CDR3 bases are TGTGCCAGCAGTTTCGGGACTAGCGCGGGCTACGAGCAGTACTTC.

CDR3 in amino acids: CASSRTPRETQYF. The CDR3 DNA is TGTGCCAGCAGTCGGACCCCCAGGGAGACCCAGTACTTC. The chain joins TRBV2 to TRBJ2-5; D not resolved. Germline CDR1 reads SNHLY; CDR2 reads FYNNEI. The CDR3 totals 13 residues. The ends were cut back, 5 bases at V and 5 bases at J, with 12 bases in the middle.

Details on this clonotype: Given a much more abundant clone one base away, this may be a read error. CDR3 coding DNA: TGTGCCAGCAGTTTCTATACGGACAGATCCTACGAGCAGAACTTC. The encoded protein is CASSFYTDRSYEQNF. The chain couples TRBV6-2 or TRBV6-3 to TRBJ2-7; D perhaps matches TRBD1 (6 bases). The germline CDR1 and CDR2 sequences are MNHEY and SVGEGT. The CDR3 covers 15 residues.

The rearrangement joins TRBV20-1 to TRBJ2-3; 9 bases agree with TRBD1. This CDR3 contains 15 residues. The germline V gene has CDR1 DFQATT and CDR2 SNEGSKA (reference sequence). Trimming at V came to 5 bases and at J to 3 bases, leaving 9 bases not matched to a gene. The CDR3 loop is CSAFRDRDETDTQYF. The CDR3, as DNA: TGCAGTGCTTTCCGGGACAGGGACGAGACAGATACGCAGTATTTT.

This clonotype was recorded only once. In nucleotides, the CDR3 is TGTGCCAGCAGTTTAAGGTCAGCTTTCTTT. Translation gives CASSLRSAFF. The V gene is TRBV12-3 or TRBV12-4, the J gene TRBJ1-1; D is undetermined. The CDR3 runs to 10 residues. The V and J ends lost 2 bases and 10 bases respectively, with 5 bases between them.

Many counts were recorded for this clonotype. V usage is TRBV7-2 and J usage is TRBJ2-5, with D possibly matching TRBD1 (6 bases). V was cut by 2 bases and J by 4 bases, with 11 bases left in between. CDR3 length equals 14 residues. The germline CDR1 and CDR2 sequences are SGHTA and FQGNSA. This chain's CDR3 is CASSLSGARETQYF. CDR3 nucleotides: TGTGCCAGCAGCTTATCAGGGGCGCGAGAGACCCAGTACTTC. The full variable domain, with the rest looked up from reference TRBV7-2 and TRBJ2-5, is GAGVSQSPSNKVTEKGKDVELRCDPISGHTALYWYRQSLGQGLEFLIYFQGNSAPDKSGLPSDRFSAERTGGSVSTLTIQRTQQEDSAVYLCASSLSGARETQYFGPGTRLLVL.

CDR3 residues: CASSCMGNYGYTF. CDR3 nucleotide sequence: TGTGCCAGCAGCTGTATGGGGAACTATGGCTACACCTTC. The chain links TRBV7-9 to TRBJ1-2; no clear D gene. Trimming stripped 4 bases from V and 2 bases from J, with 8 bases between. From germline, CDR1 is SEHNR and CDR2 FQNEAQ (reference sequence). This CDR3 comprises 13 residues.

This chain uses TRBV3-1 with TRBJ2-1; no definite D call. In germline, CDR1 is LGHDT, CDR2 YNNKEL (reference sequence). The CDR3 has 15 residues. Deletions cut 3 bases from V and 5 bases from J, with 14 bases between. In DNA form, the CDR3 reads TGTGCCAGCAGCCACGGGCTCTCCTTTAACAATGAGCAGTTCTTC. Amino acid sequence: CASSHGLSFNNEQFF.

As DNA, the CDR3 is TGCAGCGTTGTTATGAGCGGTGGTTTCTACGAGCAGTACTTC. It is translated as CSVVMSGGFYEQYF. The rearrangement links TRBV29-1 to TRBJ2-7; tentatively, D is TRBD2 (5 bases). This CDR3 comprises 14 residues. Germline V gives CDR1 SQVTM, CDR2 ANQGSEA. V was shortened by 4 bases and J by 3 bases, with 16 bases between the two germline ends.

This clonotype was detected a few times. The genes are TRBV29-1 and TRBJ1-4; D is ambiguous. The CDR3 runs to 15 residues. Trimming cost V 4 bases and J 1 base, with 13 bases left between them. CDR1 SQVTM and CDR2 ANQGSEA come from the germline V gene. The CDR3, as DNA: TGCAGCGTTGTCTTGCCAGCGAGAACTAATGAAAAACTGTTTTTT. It translates to CSVVLPARTNEKLFF.